This TCR beta chain was identified in a study of CD8 T cells in ankylosing spondylitis. Study results and caveats: As reported, disease-linked clones showed significant enrichment in matched ankylosing spondylitis synovial fluid.

In its sample, this clonotype was seen many times. The antigen is undetermined. TCRdb analysed the 5' RACE reads with MiXCR anew, one entry per CDR3 protein. The sample comprises 30,000 to 45,000 distinct CDR3 sequences, over 10% of which are singletons, and roughly 30% rests with the top ten. Trimming left V 2 bases short and J 6 bases short, with 4 bases between. This CDR3 comprises 11 residues. Sequencing was carried out using synovial fluid, either unsorted or a sorted T cell fraction (not recorded which). The sequence came from a male donor with ankylosing spondylitis. The chain uses TRBV12-3 or TRBV12-4 and TRBJ1-1; the D is unclear. The CDR3 DNA is TGTGCCAGCAGTTTACAATCTGAAGCTTTCTTT. Translating it yields CASSLQSEAFF.